This is a list of T cell receptor beta chains from one sample in a study of identical twins. Via MiXCR, TCRdb re-called the 5' RACE reads, giving one row per CDR3 protein. The sample has about 660,000 distinct CDR3 sequences; 8.6% are singletons. This sample also appeared in a second study, on yellow fever vaccine responses in identical twins.

The sequenced sample consisted of PBMCs. These receptors originate from a woman under 30 in good health. Both conserved end residues are part of each CDR3. The order of the fields is V gene, D gene, clone size, J gene, CDR3 DNA, CDR3 protein. A D gene is named only where the DNA matches it firmly. Only some rows state a clone size, as once, few, many or a class for expanded clones.

TRBV3-1,-,many,TRBJ2-7,TGTGCCAGCAGCCAAGTAAGCTCCTACGAGCAGTACTTC,CASSQVSSYEQYF
TRBV29-1,-,many,TRBJ2-7,TGCAGCGGCCCCCCAGAGAGCTCCTACGAGCAGTACTTC,CSGPPESSYEQYF
TRBV12-3/TRBV12-4,-,many,TRBJ2-1,TGTGCCAGCACCCTGACCCTAGATCTTTTTCGTGCTGGGTACAATGAGCAGTTCTTC,CASTLTLDLFRAGYNEQFF
TRBV5-4,-,-,TRBJ2-1,TGTGCCAGCAGCCCGCGGGGGCTGGCTAGCGGAAACAATGAGCAGTTCTTC,CASSPRGLASGNNEQFF
TRBV7-2,-,many,TRBJ2-4,TGTGCCAGCAGCCCCCCCGGCCTGTCGCTTCAGGACATTCAGTACTTC,CASSPPGLSLQDIQYF
TRBV12-3/TRBV12-4,-,-,TRBJ2-5,TGTGCCAGCAGTTGGAAGGGATGGGGAGAGACCCAGTACTTC,CASSWKGWGETQYF
TRBV4-2,TRBD2,few,TRBJ2-3,TGTGCCAGCAGCCCCAGAGCGGGAGCGGATACGCAGTATTTT,CASSPRAGADTQYF
TRBV15,TRBD2,-,TRBJ2-7,TGTGCCACCAGCAGAGAAACTAGCGATTCCTACGAGCAGTACTTC,CATSRETSDSYEQYF
TRBV5-1,TRBD2,many,TRBJ2-1,TGCGCCAGCAGCTTGGTGGGGACTAGCTCCTACAATGAGCAGTTCTTC,CASSLVGTSSYNEQFF
TRBV7-9,TRBD2,few,TRBJ2-1,TGTGCCAGCAGCTTAGAGCGGGAGAAGTTCTTC,CASSLEREKFF
TRBV7-9,-,-,TRBJ1-1,TGTGCCAGCAGCTTTCAGGGGTCGAACACTGAAGCTTTCTTT,CASSFQGSNTEAFF
TRBV7-6,TRBD2,-,TRBJ2-7,TGTGCCAGCAGCCTAGGCACTAGCGGGCTCGAGCAGTACTTC,CASSLGTSGLEQYF
TRBV18,-,-,TRBJ2-5,TGTGCCAGCTCACCACCGGGGGGTCAACAAGAGACCCAGTACTTC,CASSPPGGQQETQYF
TRBV15,-,many,TRBJ2-2,TGTGCCACCAGCAGGGACAGAGCGAACACCGGGGAGCTGTTTTTT,CATSRDRANTGELFF
TRBV12-3/TRBV12-4,-,many,TRBJ2-5,TGTGCCAGCAGCCCAGGGAACGAACAGACCCAGTACTTC,CASSPGNEQTQYF
TRBV12-3/TRBV12-4,TRBD1,-,TRBJ1-6,TGTGCCAGCAACACACAGGGGTTACCCCTCCACTTT,CASNTQGLPLHF
TRBV29-1,TRBD1,many,TRBJ2-7,TGCAGCGTGCCGGGACAGGGCACCTACGAGCAGTACTTC,CSVPGQGTYEQYF
TRBV6-5,TRBD1,-,TRBJ2-5,TGTGCCAGCAGTTACTTCGCAGGGGGAGAGACCCAGTACTTC,CASSYFAGGETQYF